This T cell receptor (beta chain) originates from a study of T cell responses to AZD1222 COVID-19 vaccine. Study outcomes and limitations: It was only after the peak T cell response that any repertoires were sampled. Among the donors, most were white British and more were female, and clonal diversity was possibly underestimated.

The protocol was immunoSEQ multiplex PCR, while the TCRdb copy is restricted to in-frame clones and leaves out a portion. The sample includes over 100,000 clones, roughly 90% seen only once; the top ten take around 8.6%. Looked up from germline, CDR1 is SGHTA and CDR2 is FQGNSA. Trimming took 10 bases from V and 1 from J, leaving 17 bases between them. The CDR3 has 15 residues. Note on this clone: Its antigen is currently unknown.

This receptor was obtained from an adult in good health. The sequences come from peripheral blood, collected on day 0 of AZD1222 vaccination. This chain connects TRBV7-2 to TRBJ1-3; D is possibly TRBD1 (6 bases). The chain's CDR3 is CATPERDKSGNTIYF. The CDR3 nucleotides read TGTGCCACCCCCGAGAGGGACAAGTCTGGAAACACCATATATTTT.